This T cell receptor beta chain emerged from a study of T cells in narcolepsy. At the level of the study: Donors had narcolepsy type 1 or type 2, or were healthy controls. General study points: Comparing one patient's CSF and blood CD4+ clonotypes highlighted HCRT- and TRIB2-specific autoreactive clonotypes. Healthy controls reportedly lacked the autoreactive clonotypes serially found in patients' blood. Autoreactive clone sequences were missing from some blood memory CD4+ repertoires.

This clone came up a few times. Its antigen is undetermined. Sequenced by immunoSEQ multiplex PCR; TCRdb stores in-frame clones only, minus some. The data hold tens of thousands of clones, with 82% observed a single time. With 1 base removed from V and 1 base from J, the gap between germline ends came to 8 bases. The length of the CDR3 is 15 residues. Germline assignment: CDR1 MNHEY and CDR2 SVGAGI. The TCR sequence derives from a human donor with narcolepsy. This chain uses TRBV6-5 with TRBJ1-3, with D unclear. Material: CD45RA- memory CD4+ T cells from PBMCs. CDR3 nucleotides: TGTGCCAGCAGTTACTACGAGGGATCTGGAAACACCATATATTTT. Protein product: CASSYYEGSGNTIYF.